Listed below are T cell receptor beta chains from one sample, sequenced in a study of a mutant IDH1 vaccine in newly diagnosed glioma. The table came from immunoSEQ multiplex PCR; TCRdb's copy has only in-frame clones and leaves some out. The top ten clones hold around 8% of a sample with about 24,000 clones, 70% to 80% of them seen once. The antigens for these receptors are not known. The sample here was PBMCs, taken from a glioma patient whose treatment included an IDH1 peptide vaccine. These receptors were obtained from a man in his forties with glioma. The CDR3 runs from the conserved cysteine through the conserved F or W. Each record gives: CDR3 protein, CDR3 DNA, V gene, clone size, D gene, J gene. The D gene is left open where the match is weak. Expanded clones are given a class, and other clones once, few, many or no size at all.

cdr3_aa: CASSLGQGAGGNTIYF
cdr3_nt: TGCGCCAGCAGCTTAGGACAGGGGGCCGGGGGAAACACCATATATTTT
v_call: TRBV5-1
clone_size: few
d_call: TRBD1
j_call: TRBJ1-3

cdr3_aa: CASSADRYNQPQHF
cdr3_nt: TGTGCCAGCAGTGCAGACAGGTACAATCAGCCCCAGCATTTT
v_call: TRBV6-1
clone_size: .
d_call: .
j_call: TRBJ1-5

cdr3_aa: CASRKQGDTGELFF
cdr3_nt: TGTGCCAGTAGGAAACAGGGGGACACCGGGGAGCTGTTTTTT
v_call: TRBV19
clone_size: medium-sized
d_call: TRBD1
j_call: TRBJ2-2

cdr3_aa: CASSPRADYNEQFF
cdr3_nt: TGTGCCAGCAGTCCTAGAGCCGACTACAATGAGCAGTTCTTC
v_call: TRBV6-5
clone_size: .
d_call: .
j_call: TRBJ2-1

cdr3_aa: CSVLREGGEQFF
cdr3_nt: TGCAGCGTCTTACGGGAGGGGGGTGAGCAGTTCTTC
v_call: TRBV29-1
clone_size: .
d_call: TRBD2
j_call: TRBJ2-1

cdr3_aa: CASMLGAGTDTQYF
cdr3_nt: TGTGCCAGCATGTTGGGGGCAGGCACAGATACGCAGTATTTT
v_call: TRBV2
clone_size: .
d_call: .
j_call: TRBJ2-3

cdr3_aa: CASSRDREYGYTF
cdr3_nt: TGTGCCAGCTCAAGAGACAGAGAGTATGGCTACACCTTC
v_call: TRBV18
clone_size: .
d_call: .
j_call: TRBJ1-2

cdr3_aa: CASSLRQGPNSPLHF
cdr3_nt: TGTGCCAGCAGTTTACGGCAGGGGCCTAATTCACCCCTCCACTTT
v_call: TRBV27
clone_size: .
d_call: .
j_call: TRBJ1-6

cdr3_aa: CSVKARAESEAFF
cdr3_nt: TGCAGCGTTAAAGCCAGGGCCGAATCTGAAGCTTTCTTT
v_call: TRBV29-1
clone_size: .
d_call: .
j_call: TRBJ1-1

cdr3_aa: CASSLSFGLANEQFF
cdr3_nt: TGTGCCAGCAGCTTATCTTTTGGACTAGCAAATGAGCAGTTCTTC
v_call: TRBV13
clone_size: few
d_call: TRBD2
j_call: TRBJ2-1

cdr3_aa: CASSQEEASGRNEQFF
cdr3_nt: TGCGCCAGCAGCCAAGAGGAAGCTAGCGGGAGGAATGAGCAGTTCTTC
v_call: TRBV4-3
clone_size: .
d_call: TRBD2
j_call: TRBJ2-1

cdr3_aa: CASSDGTVDSDTQYF
cdr3_nt: TGCGCCAGCAGCGACGGGACAGTGGATTCAGATACGCAGTATTTT
v_call: TRBV5-1
clone_size: few
d_call: TRBD1
j_call: TRBJ2-3

cdr3_aa: CASSRSRDIGDEQFF
cdr3_nt: TGCGCCAGCAGCCGGAGCCGGGACATCGGGGATGAGCAGTTCTTC
v_call: TRBV4-1
clone_size: .
d_call: .
j_call: TRBJ2-1

cdr3_aa: CASSLLGAGGISREQFF
cdr3_nt: TGCGCCAGCAGCTTGTTAGGAGCGGGAGGTATTTCACGAGAGCAGTTCTTC
v_call: TRBV5-1
clone_size: .
d_call: TRBD2
j_call: TRBJ2-1

cdr3_aa: CASSFVSSGTDTQYF
cdr3_nt: TGTGCCAGCAGTTTCGTTTCTAGCGGCACAGATACGCAGTATTTT
v_call: TRBV28
clone_size: .
d_call: .
j_call: TRBJ2-3

cdr3_aa: CATSTIGDRVGETQYF
cdr3_nt: TGTGCCACCAGCACCATAGGGGACAGGGTGGGGGAGACCCAGTACTTC
v_call: TRBV15
clone_size: .
d_call: TRBD1
j_call: TRBJ2-5

cdr3_aa: CASSLEKGVQPQHF
cdr3_nt: TGTGCCAGCAGCTTAGAGAAAGGGGTTCAGCCCCAGCATTTT
v_call: TRBV7-8
clone_size: .
d_call: .
j_call: TRBJ1-5

cdr3_aa: CASSSGTENTGELFF
cdr3_nt: TGCGCCAGCAGTTCAGGGACTGAAAACACCGGGGAGCTGTTTTTT
v_call: TRBV10-1
clone_size: .
d_call: .
j_call: TRBJ2-2

cdr3_aa: CASRLHPPATSGRVDTQYF
cdr3_nt: TGTGCCAGCAGGCTACACCCCCCCGCGACTAGCGGGAGAGTAGATACGCAGTATTTC
v_call: TRBV7-8
clone_size: .
d_call: TRBD2
j_call: TRBJ2-3

cdr3_aa: CASSAPDRGATEAFF
cdr3_nt: TGTGCCAGCAGTGCCCCGGACAGGGGTGCCACTGAAGCTTTCTTT
v_call: TRBV2
clone_size: .
d_call: TRBD1
j_call: TRBJ1-1

cdr3_aa: CASSLARQTNTGELFF
cdr3_nt: TGCGCCAGCAGCTTGGCCAGACAGACGAACACCGGGGAGCTGTTTTTT
v_call: TRBV5-1
clone_size: .
d_call: .
j_call: TRBJ2-2

cdr3_aa: CASSLVTVEETQYF
cdr3_nt: TGTGCCAGCAGCTTAGTGACCGTTGAAGAGACCCAGTACTTC
v_call: TRBV7-9
clone_size: .
d_call: .
j_call: TRBJ2-5

cdr3_aa: CASSAYAGVTNEKLFF
cdr3_nt: TGTGCCAGCAGTGCATACGCAGGGGTAACTAATGAAAAACTGTTTTTT
v_call: TRBV27
clone_size: .
d_call: .
j_call: TRBJ1-4

cdr3_aa: CASSGTPEGTQYF
cdr3_nt: TGTGCCAGCAGCGGGACCCCGGAGGGGACCCAGTACTTC
v_call: TRBV11-2
clone_size: .
d_call: .
j_call: TRBJ2-5

cdr3_aa: CASSVLYQPQHF
cdr3_nt: TGTGCCAGCAGTGTTTTGTATCAGCCCCAGCATTTT
v_call: TRBV2
clone_size: once
d_call: .
j_call: TRBJ1-5

cdr3_aa: CSGRLGPYGYTF
cdr3_nt: TGCAGCGGACGACTAGGGCCGTATGGCTACACCTTC
v_call: TRBV29-1
clone_size: .
d_call: .
j_call: TRBJ1-2

cdr3_aa: CASRRLGGTRFNEQFF
cdr3_nt: TGTGCCAGCAGACGCCTGGGTGGGACTCGGTTCAATGAGCAGTTCTTC
v_call: TRBV11-3
clone_size: .
d_call: .
j_call: TRBJ2-1

cdr3_aa: CASSATSQGDTQYF
cdr3_nt: TGTGCCAGCAGCGCGACTAGCCAAGGAGATACGCAGTATTTT
v_call: TRBV4-2
clone_size: .
d_call: TRBD2
j_call: TRBJ2-3

cdr3_aa: CASSQRELYTEAFF
cdr3_nt: TGTGCCAGCAGTCAGCGGGAACTGTACACTGAAGCTTTCTTT
v_call: TRBV27
clone_size: .
d_call: .
j_call: TRBJ1-1

cdr3_aa: CASSSRGLDTGELFF
cdr3_nt: TGTGCCAGCAGCTCGAGGGGGCTCGACACCGGGGAGCTGTTTTTT
v_call: TRBV5-4
clone_size: few
d_call: TRBD1
j_call: TRBJ2-2

cdr3_aa: CASSTSGQGVYTF
cdr3_nt: TGTGCCAGTAGTACCTCGGGACAGGGTGTATACACCTTC
v_call: TRBV19
clone_size: .
d_call: TRBD1
j_call: TRBJ1-2

cdr3_aa: CASSPRLAGSDTQYF
cdr3_nt: TGTGCCAGCAGCCCTAGACTAGCGGGTTCGGATACGCAGTATTTT
v_call: TRBV7-9
clone_size: .
d_call: TRBD2
j_call: TRBJ2-3

cdr3_aa: CASSQDPAPSSYNEQFF
cdr3_nt: TGCGCCAGCAGCCAAGATCCAGCGCCGAGCTCCTACAATGAGCAGTTCTTC
v_call: TRBV4-1
clone_size: .
d_call: .
j_call: TRBJ2-1

cdr3_aa: CASSSLPGITYEQYF
cdr3_nt: TGCGCCAGCAGCTCTCTTCCCGGGATAACCTACGAGCAGTACTTC
v_call: TRBV5-1
clone_size: .
d_call: .
j_call: TRBJ2-7

cdr3_aa: CSVIGEVANYGYTF
cdr3_nt: TGCAGCGTGATCGGAGAGGTAGCTAACTATGGCTACACCTTC
v_call: TRBV29-1
clone_size: .
d_call: .
j_call: TRBJ1-2

cdr3_aa: CASSQSRDSPPNEKLFF
cdr3_nt: TGCGCCAGCAGTCAATCGAGGGACAGTCCACCTAATGAAAAACTGTTTTTT
v_call: TRBV23-1
clone_size: .
d_call: TRBD1
j_call: TRBJ1-4